The 20 T cell receptor beta chains reported below all come from one sample, sequenced in a study of cytomegalovirus exposure and HLA in healthy donors. The PCR had 60 Vbeta and 13 Jbeta primers. Using immunoSEQ multiplex PCR, the repertoire was profiled, and TCRdb retains in-frame clones only, with some absent. Counted here are around 110,000 clones, approximately 81% occurring once; the ten biggest clones make up roughly 3.9%. Sequenced sample: PBMCs. The source of these receptors is a woman aged 25 to 39 in good health and CMV-seronegative.

This chain joins TRBV27 and TRBJ2-5, with D possibly TRBD2 on 5 matching bases. Germline V lookup: CDR1 MNHEY, CDR2 SMNVEV (reference sequence). This CDR3 comprises 12 residues. The V and J ends lost 5 bases and 5 bases respectively, with 9 bases between them. CDR3 residues: CASSARGETQYF. The CDR3 DNA sequence: TGTGCCAGCAGTGCTAGAGGGGAGACCCAGTACTTC.

This chain joins TRBV25-1 and TRBJ2-2; 9 nucleotides line up with TRBD2. The CDR3 consists of 13 residues. V lost 7 bases to trimming and J lost 8 bases; unmatched junction nucleotides: 5. In germline, CDR1 is MGHDK, CDR2 SYGVNS. CDR3 coding DNA: TGTGCCAGCACCACGGGACTAGCAGGGGAGCTGTTTTTT. Protein sequence: CASTTGLAGELFF.

This chain uses TRBV5-1 with TRBJ1-2; 7 positions match TRBD1. V lost 0 bases, J lost 3 bases, and 5 bases stayed unmatched. Germline V gives CDR1 SGHRS, CDR2 YFSETQ. The CDR3 covers 15 residues. The CDR3 region is CASSLEAGGDYGYTF. DNA for the CDR3: TGCGCCAGCAGCTTGGAGGCAGGGGGAGACTATGGCTACACCTTC.

Regarding this clone: A junction end diverges from the germline sequence, so it may reflect a read error. The chain uses TRBV7-9 and TRBJ1-2; D is unclear. This CDR3 comprises 10 residues. Germline assignment: CDR1 SEHNR and CDR2 FQNEAQ (reference sequence). The CDR3 loop reads CSSGGEGYTF. CDR3 nucleotide sequence: TGTTCCAGCGGCGGGGAAGGCTACACCTTC.

This clone was recorded once. The rearrangement links TRBV7-8 to TRBJ1-4; D is unclear. V was pared by 3 bases and J by 2 bases, with 13 bases between. From germline, CDR1 is SGHVS and CDR2 FQNEAQ. CDR3 length equals 16 residues. The CDR3 loop reads CASSLGGSSTNEKLFF. In DNA form, the CDR3 reads TGTGCCAGCAGCTTGGGAGGGTCTTCGACTAATGAAAAACTGTTTTTT.

The rearrangement links TRBV18 to TRBJ2-5; possible D gene TRBD1, 5 bases. Between the trimmed V and J ends, which lost 6 bases and 4 bases, there was a span of 12 bases. Looked up from germline, CDR1 is KGHSH and CDR2 is LQKENI. The CDR3 runs 13 residues. The CDR3 DNA reads TGTGCCAGCTCTCGAATTAGGGGAGAGACCCAGTACTTC. It translates to CASSRIRGETQYF. The complete variable domain, with remaining parts taken from reference TRBV18 and TRBJ2-5, reads NAGVMQNPRHLVRRRGQEARLRCSPMKGHSHVYWYRQLPEEGLKFMVYLQKENIIDESGMPKERFSAEFPKEGPSILRIQQVVRGDSAAYFCASSRIRGETQYFGPGTRLLVL.

CDR3 coding DNA: TGTGCCAGCAGCTTGGGACTAGCGGGAGGAACAGATACGCAGTATTTT. It yields the protein CASSLGLAGGTDTQYF. The rearrangement uses TRBV7-2 and TRBJ2-3; 15 nucleotides match TRBD2. This CDR3 region has 16 residues. The germline V gene has CDR1 SGHTA and CDR2 FQGNSA. Trimming cost V 3 bases and J 3 bases; bases outside gene matches: 1.

The chain has TRBV5-1 and TRBJ2-3; 8 nucleotides match TRBD1. Germline CDR1 and CDR2: SGHRS and YFSETQ. CDR3 length: 16 residues. Trimming took 5 bases from V and 0 from J; bases not matched to a gene: 8. The CDR3 DNA reads as TGCGCCAGCAGGACAGGGGCTGGCACTAGCACAGATACGCAGTATTTT. This sequence encodes CASRTGAGTSTDTQYF.

The J gene is TRBJ2-7, the V gene TRBV28; 9 bases match TRBD1. V gave up 6 bases and J gave up 0 bases; unmatched junction bases: 3. The V gene's germline CDR1 is MDHEN and CDR2 SYDVKM. This CDR3 comprises 14 residues. The CDR3 DNA reads as TGTGCCAGCAGGGGGACAGGGAGCTCCTACGAGCAGTACTTC. Its protein is CASRGTGSSYEQYF. The full variable domain, its missing parts supplied by reference TRBV28 and TRBJ2-7, is DVKVTQSSRYLVKRTGEKVFLECVQDMDHENMFWYRQDPGLGLRLIYFSYDVKMKEKGDIPEGYSVSREKKERFSLILESASTNQTSMYLCASRGTGSSYEQYFGPGTRLTVT.

The chain couples TRBV5-1 to TRBJ2-5; 7 positions match TRBD1. This CDR3 has 14 residues. V lost 4 bases and J lost 4; bases outside the gene matches: 7. Germline loops: CDR1 SGHRS, CDR2 YFSETQ. The CDR3 region has the DNA TGCGCCAGCAGCCCGCGAGGGGGCTCAGAGACCCAGTACTTC. Its protein product is CASSPRGGSETQYF.

The chain links TRBV7-2 to TRBJ1-6; no reliable D call. Germline CDR1 SGHTA, CDR2 FQGNSA. Trimming cost V 2 bases and J 7 bases, with 6 bases left between them. CDR3 length: 13 amino acids. Here the CDR3 DNA reads TGTGCCAGCAGCTTACAGGTCAATTCACCCCTCCACTTT. Translated: CASSLQVNSPLHF.

As to this clone: At the DNA level, this CDR3 is encoded by other sequences in the same sample as well. The J gene is TRBJ2-1, the V gene TRBV18; a possible D gene is TRBD2 (5 bases). Trimming stripped 6 bases from V and 0 bases from J, with 12 bases between. CDR1 is KGHSH and CDR2 is LQKENI in the germline V gene. The CDR3 sequence is 15 residues long. The CDR3 DNA is TGTGCCAGCTCCTATAGAGGGAGCTCCTACAATGAGCAGTTCTTC. Translating it yields CASSYRGSSYNEQFF.

The chain couples TRBV5-4 to TRBJ2-7, with D possibly TRBD2 on 5 matching bases. The CDR3 has 13 residues. V lost 5 bases, J lost 3 bases, and 12 bases lay in between. Germline CDR1 is SGHNT and CDR2 is YYREEE (reference sequence). CDR3 sequence: CASSRLGNYEQYF. The CDR3 nucleotides are TGTGCCAGCAGTCGACTCGGGAACTACGAGCAGTACTTC.

The rearrangement joins TRBV19 to TRBJ2-1; 10 bases agree with TRBD2. With V trimmed by 5 bases and J by 8 bases, 3 bases remained unmatched. This CDR3 spans 13 amino acids. The V gene's germline CDR1 is LNHDA and CDR2 SQIVND (reference sequence). CDR3 coding DNA: TGTGCCAGTAGTTTTAGCGGGAGGTATGAGCAGTTCTTC. Residues: CASSFSGRYEQFF. Full variable domain (remainder filled in from reference TRBV19 and TRBJ2-1): DGGITQSPKYLFRKEGQNVTLSCEQNLNHDAMYWYRQDPGQGLRLIYYSQIVNDFQKGDIAEGYSVSREKKESFPLTVTSAQKNPTAFYLCASSFSGRYEQFFGPGTRLTVL.

The chain has TRBV10-2 and TRBJ2-5; 8 bases line up with TRBD2. The CDR3 sequence is 15 residues long. The germline V gene encodes CDR1 WSHSY and CDR2 SAAADI. Trimming removed 5 bases from V and 4 bases from J; junction bases left unmatched: 9. CDR3 nucleotide sequence: TGCGCCAGCAGTACCACGGGGGGGGCGCGAGAGACCCAGTACTTC. Its protein is CASSTTGGARETQYF.

This clone was counted between two and nine times. V is TRBV2 and J is TRBJ2-4, with a weak D call TRBD1 (6 bases). V was cut by 2 bases and J by 0 bases, with 14 bases left in between. The germline CDR1 and CDR2 sequences are SNHLY and FYNNEI. The CDR3 is 17 amino acids. The CDR3 region is CASSEISLQGAKNIQYF. DNA for the CDR3: TGTGCCAGCAGTGAAATCTCCTTACAGGGAGCCAAAAACATTCAGTACTTC. The entire variable domain, with the rest obtained from reference TRBV2 and TRBJ2-4, is as follows: EPEVTQTPSHQVTQMGQEVILRCVPISNHLYFYWYRQILGQKVEFLVSFYNNEISEKSEIFDDQFSVERPDGSNFTLKIRSTKLEDSAMYFCASSEISLQGAKNIQYFGAGTRLSVL.

The chain links TRBV7-8 to TRBJ1-4; perhaps TRBD1 as D (5 bases). Trimming stripped 2 bases from V and 5 bases from J, with 12 bases between. CDR3 length equals 15 residues. The germline V gene encodes CDR1 SGHVS and CDR2 FQNEAQ. The CDR3 nucleotides read TGTGCCAGCAGCTTAATAACAGGTCGGAATGAAAAACTGTTTTTT. Residues: CASSLITGRNEKLFF.

This chain joins TRBV7-2 and TRBJ1-4; TRBD1 agrees at 7 bases. Germline CDR1 and CDR2: SGHTA and FQGNSA. This CDR3 spans 14 amino acids. V lost 5 bases, J lost 5 bases, and 5 bases stayed unmatched. CDR3: CASSRDRSNEKLFF. CDR3 in DNA: TGTGCCAGCAGCAGGGACAGATCAAATGAAAAACTGTTTTTT. The full variable domain, completed using reference TRBV7-2 and TRBJ1-4, is GAGVSQSPSNKVTEKGKDVELRCDPISGHTALYWYRQSLGQGLEFLIYFQGNSAPDKSGLPSDRFSAERTGGSVSTLTIQRTQQEDSAVYLCASSRDRSNEKLFFGSGTQLSVL.

The rearrangement links TRBV9 to TRBJ2-2, with a tentative D call TRBD2 (6 bases). The CDR3 contains 14 residues. Trimming left V 0 bases short and J 3 bases short, with 6 bases between. Germline assignment: CDR1 SGDLS and CDR2 YYNGEE. The CDR3 spells CASSVGGDTGELFF. CDR3 nucleotides: TGTGCCAGCAGCGTAGGGGGGGACACCGGGGAGCTGTTTTTT.

This chain connects TRBV7-9 to TRBJ2-2; TRBD1 is a possible D gene (5 bases). Germline CDR1 reads SEHNR; CDR2 reads FQNEAQ (reference sequence). The CDR3 covers 14 residues. V was shortened by 1 base and J by 4 bases, with 7 bases between the two germline ends. The CDR3 nucleotides read TGTGCCAGCAGCTTAGAGGGGCCCACCGGGGAGCTGTTTTTT. This translates into CASSLEGPTGELFF.